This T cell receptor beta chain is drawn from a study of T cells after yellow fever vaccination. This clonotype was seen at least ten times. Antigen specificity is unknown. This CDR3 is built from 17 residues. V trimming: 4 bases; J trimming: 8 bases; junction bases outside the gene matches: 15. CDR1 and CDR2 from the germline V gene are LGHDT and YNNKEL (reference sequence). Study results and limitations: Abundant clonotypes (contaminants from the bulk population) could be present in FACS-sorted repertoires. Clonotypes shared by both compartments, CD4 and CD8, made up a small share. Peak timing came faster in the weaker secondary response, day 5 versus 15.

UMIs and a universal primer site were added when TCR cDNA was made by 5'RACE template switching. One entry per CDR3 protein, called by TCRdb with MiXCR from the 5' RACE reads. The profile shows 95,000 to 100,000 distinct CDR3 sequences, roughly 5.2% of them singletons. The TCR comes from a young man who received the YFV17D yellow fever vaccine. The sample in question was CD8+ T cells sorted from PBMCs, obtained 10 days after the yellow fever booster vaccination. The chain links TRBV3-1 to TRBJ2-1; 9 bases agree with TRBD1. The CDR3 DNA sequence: TGTGCCAGCAGCCGACCCCTGGGACAGGGAAGTATCTATGAGCAGTTCTTC. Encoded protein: CASSRPLGQGSIYEQFF.